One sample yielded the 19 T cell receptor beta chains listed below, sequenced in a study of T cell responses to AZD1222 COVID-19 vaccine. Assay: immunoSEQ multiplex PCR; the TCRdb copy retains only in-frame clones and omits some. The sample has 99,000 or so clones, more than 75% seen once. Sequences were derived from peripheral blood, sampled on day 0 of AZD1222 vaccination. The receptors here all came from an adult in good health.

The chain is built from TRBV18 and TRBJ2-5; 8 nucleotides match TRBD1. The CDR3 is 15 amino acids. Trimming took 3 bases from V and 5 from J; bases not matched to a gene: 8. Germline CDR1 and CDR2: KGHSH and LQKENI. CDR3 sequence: CASSPSGDRLETQYF. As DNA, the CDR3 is TGTGCCAGCTCACCGTCGGGGGACAGGTTGGAGACCCAGTACTTC. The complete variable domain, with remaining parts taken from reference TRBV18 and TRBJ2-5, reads NAGVMQNPRHLVRRRGQEARLRCSPMKGHSHVYWYRQLPEEGLKFMVYLQKENIIDESGMPKERFSAEFPKEGPSILRIQQVVRGDSAAYFCASSPSGDRLETQYFGPGTRLLVL.

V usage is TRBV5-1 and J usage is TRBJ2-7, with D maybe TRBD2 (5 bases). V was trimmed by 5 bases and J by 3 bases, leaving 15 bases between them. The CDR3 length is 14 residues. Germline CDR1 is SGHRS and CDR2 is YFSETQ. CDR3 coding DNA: TGCGCCAGCAGTCGGATCTCGGGAAACTACGAGCAGTACTTC. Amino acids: CASSRISGNYEQYF.

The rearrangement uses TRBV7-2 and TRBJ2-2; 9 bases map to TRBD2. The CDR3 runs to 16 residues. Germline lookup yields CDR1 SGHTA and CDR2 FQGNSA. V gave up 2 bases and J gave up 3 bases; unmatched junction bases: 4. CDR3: CASSLRGGVDTGELFF. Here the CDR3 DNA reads TGTGCCAGCAGCTTACGCGGGGGGGTGGACACCGGGGAGCTGTTTTTT.

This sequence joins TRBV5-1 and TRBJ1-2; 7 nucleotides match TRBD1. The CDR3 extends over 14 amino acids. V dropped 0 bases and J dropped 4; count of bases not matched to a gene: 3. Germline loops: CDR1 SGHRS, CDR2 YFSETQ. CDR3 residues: CASSLGQGTYGYTF. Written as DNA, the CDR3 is TGCGCCAGCAGCTTGGGACAGGGAACCTATGGCTACACCTTC.

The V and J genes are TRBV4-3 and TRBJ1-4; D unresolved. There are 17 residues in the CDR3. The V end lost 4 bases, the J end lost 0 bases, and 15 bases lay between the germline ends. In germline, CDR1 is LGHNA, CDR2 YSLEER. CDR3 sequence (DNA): TGCGCCAGCAGCCGCCAAGCACGATTGGCAACTAATGAAAAACTGTTTTTT. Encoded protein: CASSRQARLATNEKLFF.

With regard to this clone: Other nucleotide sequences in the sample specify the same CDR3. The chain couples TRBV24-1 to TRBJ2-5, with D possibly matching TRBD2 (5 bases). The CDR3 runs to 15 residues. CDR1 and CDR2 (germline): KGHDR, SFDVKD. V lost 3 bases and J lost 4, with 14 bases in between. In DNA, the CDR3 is TGTGCCACCAGTGATCCACGACTGGCGGGAGAGACCCAGTACTTC. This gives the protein CATSDPRLAGETQYF.

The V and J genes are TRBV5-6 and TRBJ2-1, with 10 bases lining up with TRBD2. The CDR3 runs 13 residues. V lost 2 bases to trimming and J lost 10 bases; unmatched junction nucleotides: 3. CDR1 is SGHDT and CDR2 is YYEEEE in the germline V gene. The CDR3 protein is CASSFGSGGEQFF. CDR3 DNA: TGTGCCAGCAGCTTTGGTAGCGGGGGGGAGCAGTTCTTC.

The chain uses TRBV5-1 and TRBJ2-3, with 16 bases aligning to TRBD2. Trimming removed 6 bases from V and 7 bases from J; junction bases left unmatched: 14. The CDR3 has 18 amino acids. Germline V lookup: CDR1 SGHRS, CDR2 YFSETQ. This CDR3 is CASTPWGTSGGDHYTQYF. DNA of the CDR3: TGCGCCAGCACCCCGTGGGGGACTAGCGGGGGGGACCATTATACGCAGTATTTT. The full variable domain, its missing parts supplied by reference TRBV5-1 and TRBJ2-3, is KAGVTQTPRYLIKTRGQQVTLSCSPISGHRSVSWYQQTPGQGLQFLFEYFSETQRNKGNFPGRFSGRQFSNSRSEMNVSTLELGDSALYLCASTPWGTSGGDHYTQYFGPGTRLTVL.

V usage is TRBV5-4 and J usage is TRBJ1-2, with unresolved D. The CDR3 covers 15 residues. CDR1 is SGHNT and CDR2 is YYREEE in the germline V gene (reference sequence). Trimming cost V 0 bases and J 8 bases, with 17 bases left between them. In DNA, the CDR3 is TGTGCCAGCAGCTTGGGGGTAGTAGCCCAAGACGGCTACACCTTC. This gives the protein CASSLGVVAQDGYTF.

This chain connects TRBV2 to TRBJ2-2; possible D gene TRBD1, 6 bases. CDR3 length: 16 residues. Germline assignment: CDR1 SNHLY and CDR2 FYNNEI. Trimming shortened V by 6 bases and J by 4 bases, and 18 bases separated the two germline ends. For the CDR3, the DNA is TGTGCCAGCAGAGAGCCGGGACAAGACTTCACCGGGGAGCTGTTTTTT. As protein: CASREPGQDFTGELFF.

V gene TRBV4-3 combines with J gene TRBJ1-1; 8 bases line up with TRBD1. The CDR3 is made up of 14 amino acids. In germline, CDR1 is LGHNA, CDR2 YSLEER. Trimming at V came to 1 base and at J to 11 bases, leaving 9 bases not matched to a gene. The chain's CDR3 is CASSQVAGGEVAFF. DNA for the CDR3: TGCGCCAGCAGCCAAGTCGCAGGGGGCGAGGTGGCTTTCTTT.

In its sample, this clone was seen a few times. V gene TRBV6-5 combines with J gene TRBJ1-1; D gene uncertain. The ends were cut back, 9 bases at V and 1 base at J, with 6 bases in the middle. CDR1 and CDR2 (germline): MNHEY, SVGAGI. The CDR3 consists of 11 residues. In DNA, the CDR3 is TGTGCCAGTAGGGCGAACACTGAAGCTTTCTTT. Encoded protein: CASRANTEAFF.

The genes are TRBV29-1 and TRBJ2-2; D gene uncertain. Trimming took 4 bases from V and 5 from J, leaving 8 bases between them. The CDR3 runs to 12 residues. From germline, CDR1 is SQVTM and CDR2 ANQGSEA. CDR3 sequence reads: CSVVVQTGELFF. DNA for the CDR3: TGCAGCGTTGTGGTACAGACCGGGGAGCTGTTTTTT.

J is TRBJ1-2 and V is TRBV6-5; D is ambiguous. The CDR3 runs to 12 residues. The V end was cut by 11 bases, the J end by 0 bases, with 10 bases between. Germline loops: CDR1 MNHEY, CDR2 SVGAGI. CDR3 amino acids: CAAKEANYGYTF. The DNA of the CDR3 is TGTGCCGCGAAGGAAGCTAACTATGGCTACACCTTC.

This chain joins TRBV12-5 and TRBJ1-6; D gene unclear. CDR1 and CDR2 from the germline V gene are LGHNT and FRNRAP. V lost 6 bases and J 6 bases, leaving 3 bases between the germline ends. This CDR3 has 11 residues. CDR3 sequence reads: CASGINSPLHF. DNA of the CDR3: TGTGCTAGTGGCATTAATTCACCCCTCCACTTT.

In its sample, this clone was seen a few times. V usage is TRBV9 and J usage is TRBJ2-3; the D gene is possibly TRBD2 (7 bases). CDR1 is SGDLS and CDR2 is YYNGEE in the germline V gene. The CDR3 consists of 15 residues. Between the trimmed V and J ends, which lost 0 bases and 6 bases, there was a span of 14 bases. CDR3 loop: CASSVGGGEGDTQYF. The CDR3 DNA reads TGTGCCAGCAGCGTAGGCGGGGGCGAGGGGGATACGCAGTATTTT.

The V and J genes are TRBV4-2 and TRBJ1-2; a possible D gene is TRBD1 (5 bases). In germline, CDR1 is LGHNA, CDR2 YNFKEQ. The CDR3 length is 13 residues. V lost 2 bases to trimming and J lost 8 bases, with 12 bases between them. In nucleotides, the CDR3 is TGTGCCAGCAGCCAAAGGGACGGCTTGGGCTACACCTTC. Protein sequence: CASSQRDGLGYTF.

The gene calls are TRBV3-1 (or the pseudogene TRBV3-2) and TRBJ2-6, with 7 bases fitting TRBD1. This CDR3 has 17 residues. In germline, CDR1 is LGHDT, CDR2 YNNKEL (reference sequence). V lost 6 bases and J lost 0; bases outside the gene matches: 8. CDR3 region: CASRKNRGVSGANVLTF. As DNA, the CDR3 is TGTGCCAGCAGAAAGAACAGGGGTGTCTCTGGGGCCAACGTCCTGACTTTC.

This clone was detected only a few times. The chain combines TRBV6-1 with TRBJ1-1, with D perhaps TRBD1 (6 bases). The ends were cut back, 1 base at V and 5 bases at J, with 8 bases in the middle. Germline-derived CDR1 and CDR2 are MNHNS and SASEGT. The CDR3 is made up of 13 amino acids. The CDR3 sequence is CASSEETGTEAFF. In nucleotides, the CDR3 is TGTGCCAGCAGTGAAGAAACAGGGACTGAAGCTTTCTTT.